The clone carrying this T cell receptor beta chain appeared a single time. Its target is unknown. This entry is derived from a study of post-analysis software for immune sequencing data. General study results and limits: Relative to controls, patients with multiple sclerosis showed significantly lower normalized Chao1 diversity. There were five or six TRBV segments more frequent in patients than controls, and TRBV5-6, TRBV5-1 and TRBV20-1 were among them.

Included in the TCR beta cDNA libraries were unique molecular identifiers. With roughly 0.85 to 11 million T cells as the source, 450,000 to 600,000 cDNA molecules resulted. In TCRdb, the PCR reads were re-called with MiXCR into one record per CDR3 protein. The profile covers approximately 350,000 distinct CDR3 sequences, with around 33% appearing a single time and 13% taken by the ten largest. CDR3 length: 14 residues. CDR1 is SGHRS, CDR2 YFSETQ, per germline. V gave up 4 bases and J gave up 6 bases, with 13 bases separating them. Sequencing input: blood. The clonotype originates from a girl aged 5 to 17 with multiple sclerosis. The V call is TRBV5-1, the J call TRBJ1-4; the D gene is possibly TRBD1 (5 bases). CDR3 loop: CASSGGTRDEKLFF. CDR3 nucleotides: TGCGCCAGCAGCGGTGGGACTAGGGATGAAAAACTGTTTTTT.